The 16 T cell receptor beta chains below come from one sample, sequenced in a study of control samples from healthy donors and cancer patients. Measured with immunoSEQ multiplex PCR; TCRdb has only the in-frame clones, and not every one. The data hold about 120,000 clones, with roughly 87% observed a single time. The sample consisted of blood. These receptors came from a man aged 18 to 30 in good health.

J is TRBJ2-7 and V is TRBV28; the D is unclear. V was cut by 4 bases and J by 10 bases, with 14 bases left in between. Germline lookup yields CDR1 MDHEN and CDR2 SYDVKM. The CDR3 is made up of 12 amino acids. The chain's CDR3 is CASSSPTVQQYF. The CDR3 DNA sequence: TGTGCCAGCAGTTCGCCAACCGTACAACAGTACTTC. The full variable domain, with the rest looked up from reference TRBV28 and TRBJ2-7, is DVKVTQSSRYLVKRTGEKVFLECVQDMDHENMFWYRQDPGLGLRLIYFSYDVKMKEKGDIPEGYSVSREKKERFSLILESASTNQTSMYLCASSSPTVQQYFGPGTRLTVT.

This clone occurred once. The chain employs TRBV6-2 or TRBV6-3 and TRBJ1-1; D perhaps matches TRBD1 (6 bases). V lost 4 bases, J lost 6 bases, and 18 bases lay in between. The CDR3 loop spans 15 amino acids. From germline, CDR1 is MNHEY and CDR2 SVGEGT. The CDR3 nucleotides read TGTGCCAGCAGTTCCGAATGGGTGGGGGGCGCTGAAGCTTTCTTT. This sequence encodes CASSSEWVGGAEAFF.

There are a few counts of this clone. This chain uses TRBV9 with TRBJ2-7, with D possibly TRBD1 on 5 matching bases. This CDR3 contains 13 residues. Germline-derived CDR1 and CDR2 are SGDLS and YYNGEE. Trimming cost V 3 bases and J 7 bases, with 14 bases left between them. CDR3 nucleotides: TGTGCCAGCAGCGGGGCAGGGATGGGTGAGCAGTACTTC. This gives the protein CASSGAGMGEQYF.

This clone was recorded a few times. The chain combines TRBV7-2 with TRBJ1-2; tentatively, D is TRBD1 (6 bases). Trimming took off 5 bases at V and 2 bases at J, with 15 bases between the two ends. This CDR3 contains 15 residues. Germline assignment: CDR1 SGHTA and CDR2 FQGNSA. CDR3 DNA sequence: TGTGCCAGCAGCACTCAGTCGGACAGAAACTATGGCTACACCTTC. Its protein product is CASSTQSDRNYGYTF.

This chain uses TRBV9 with TRBJ1-1; maybe TRBD1 (6 bases). Germline V gene sequence: CDR1 SGDLS, CDR2 YYNGEE. The length of the CDR3 is 15 residues. V lost 4 bases, J lost 8 bases, and 21 bases lay in between. The CDR3 sequence is CASSLRDTGYGEAFF. The DNA for the CDR3 is TGTGCCAGCAGCCTACGGGACACGGGATATGGGGAAGCTTTCTTT.

This clone was seen just once. The V call is TRBV5-1, the J call TRBJ2-1, with D maybe TRBD2 (6 bases). V was trimmed by 2 bases and J by 6 bases, leaving 15 bases between them. CDR3 size: 15 residues. Germline CDR1 and CDR2: SGHRS and YFSETQ. The CDR3 DNA reads TGCGCCAGCAGCTTCGGCGGGACGGCAGGCAATGAGCAGTTCTTC. Protein: CASSFGGTAGNEQFF.

This chain joins TRBV7-9 and TRBJ2-7; D unclear. Germline V gene sequence: CDR1 SEHNR, CDR2 FQNEAQ (reference sequence). Trimming took off 5 bases at V and 1 base at J, with 12 bases between the two ends. The CDR3 is 14 residues long. CDR3 region: CASSRSLGSYEQYF. The CDR3 DNA reads as TGTGCCAGCAGCCGCTCGCTTGGGTCCTACGAGCAGTACTTC.

This chain uses TRBV27 with TRBJ1-1; TRBD1 might be the D (6 bases). V was trimmed by 6 bases and J by 0 bases, leaving 8 bases between them. Germline V gene sequence: CDR1 MNHEY, CDR2 SMNVEV (reference sequence). This CDR3 comprises 13 residues. The CDR3 bases are TGTGCCAGCAGCCGGACAGTGAACACTGAAGCTTTCTTT. Encoded protein: CASSRTVNTEAFF.

CDR3 amino acids: CATSRAGTGDLEQYF. CDR3 DNA: TGTGCCACCAGCAGAGCTGGGACAGGGGATCTCGAGCAGTACTTC. The chain is built from TRBV15 and TRBJ2-7; 10 bases agree with TRBD1. The CDR3 is made up of 15 amino acids. After removal of 1 base from V and 6 bases from J, the junction contained 6 bases not matched to a gene. Germline values: CDR1 LNHNV, CDR2 YYDKDF (reference sequence).

The chain recombines TRBV5-4 with TRBJ2-7, with 7 bases fitting TRBD1. The germline V gene has CDR1 SGHNT and CDR2 YYREEE (reference sequence). The CDR3 sequence is 15 residues long. J gave up 2 bases and V 3 bases, and 8 bases lay outside the gene matches. The CDR3 loop is CASSSQTGPAYEQYF. Written as DNA, the CDR3 is TGTGCCAGCAGCTCCCAGACAGGGCCAGCCTACGAGCAGTACTTC. The variable domain in full, completed from reference TRBV5-4 and TRBJ2-7, reads ETGVTQSPTHLIKTRGQQVTLRCSSQSGHNTVSWYQQALGQGPQFIFQYYREEENGRGNFPPRFSGLQFPNYSSELNVNALELDDSALYLCASSSQTGPAYEQYFGPGTRLTVT.

This chain connects TRBV7-2 to TRBJ2-7; 7 bases agree with TRBD2. J was trimmed by 2 bases and V by 2 bases; bases with no gene match: 6. Germline lookup yields CDR1 SGHTA and CDR2 FQGNSA. The CDR3 runs 15 residues. For the CDR3, the DNA is TGTGCCAGCAGCTTAACTGGTAGCGGGCCCTACGAGCAGTACTTC. This gives the protein CASSLTGSGPYEQYF.

The rearrangement links TRBV9 to TRBJ2-7, with 10 bases aligning to TRBD2. In germline, CDR1 is SGDLS, CDR2 YYNGEE. The CDR3 sequence is 15 residues long. The J segment lost 1 base and the V segment lost 4 bases, leaving 5 bases of the junction unmatched. CDR3 sequence reads: CASSRTSGISYEQYF. In nucleotides, the CDR3 is TGTGCCAGCAGCAGAACTAGCGGGATTTCCTACGAGCAGTACTTC.

CDR3 in amino acids: CASSSGLAGGYSYNEQFF. The DNA for the CDR3 is TGTGCCAGCAGCTCGGGACTAGCGGGAGGGTACTCCTACAATGAGCAGTTCTTC. This chain uses TRBV5-4 with TRBJ2-1; 16 bases line up with TRBD2. The CDR3 spans 18 residues. The junction had 3 bases not matched to a gene; V was cut back by 3 bases and J by 0 bases. CDR1 and CDR2 (germline): SGHNT, YYREEE (reference sequence). Full variable domain (remainder filled in from reference TRBV5-4 and TRBJ2-1): ETGVTQSPTHLIKTRGQQVTLRCSSQSGHNTVSWYQQALGQGPQFIFQYYREEENGRGNFPPRFSGLQFPNYSSELNVNALELDDSALYLCASSSGLAGGYSYNEQFFGPGTRLTVL.

The chain uses TRBV7-9 and TRBJ1-2; the D gene is possibly TRBD1 (6 bases). Germline values: CDR1 SEHNR, CDR2 FQNEAQ (reference sequence). Trimming cost V 4 bases and J 4 bases, with 16 bases left between them. The CDR3 has 15 amino acids. The CDR3 sequence is CASSSKKTGVYGYTF. In nucleotides, the CDR3 is TGTGCCAGCAGCTCTAAGAAGACAGGTGTCTATGGCTACACCTTC.

Concerning this clone itself: The same CDR3 is also encoded by other DNA sequences in this sample. The rearrangement uses TRBV18 and TRBJ1-4; the D gene is possibly TRBD1 (5 bases). The V end lost 6 bases, the J end lost 3 bases, and 11 bases lay between the germline ends. CDR3 length: 14 residues. Germline CDR1 is KGHSH and CDR2 is LQKENI. CDR3 in DNA: TGTGCCAGCTCGCAGGGCAGGGCTAATGAAAAACTGTTTTTT. Residues: CASSQGRANEKLFF. The variable domain in full, with the rest retrieved from reference TRBV18 and TRBJ1-4, is NAGVMQNPRHLVRRRGQEARLRCSPMKGHSHVYWYRQLPEEGLKFMVYLQKENIIDESGMPKERFSAEFPKEGPSILRIQQVVRGDSAAYFCASSQGRANEKLFFGSGTQLSVL.

The gene calls are TRBV4-3 and TRBJ2-1; the D gene could be TRBD1 or TRBD2 (6 bases each). The CDR3 totals 14 residues. Looked up from germline, CDR1 is LGHNA and CDR2 is YSLEER. Between the trimmed V and J ends, which lost 2 bases and 7 bases, there was a span of 12 bases. CDR3 sequence reads: CASSQRLDRNEQFF. CDR3 DNA: TGCGCCAGCAGCCAACGACTAGACAGGAATGAGCAGTTCTTC.